A single sample gave rise to the 11 T cell receptor beta chains below, sequenced in a study of blood T cell repertoires in COVID-19. Clones were sequenced by immunoSEQ multiplex PCR, and TCRdb holds only the in-frame ones, with some missing. The repertoire includes around 140,000 clones, roughly four fifths of them detected once, and around 3.2% sits in the top ten. The sample consisted of PBMCs or T cells enriched from blood (not recorded which). The receptors shown here come from a woman between 50 and 59 years old with acute COVID-19.

The rearrangement uses TRBV7-9 and TRBJ1-3, with D perhaps TRBD1 (5 bases). CDR1 is SEHNR, CDR2 FQNEAQ, per germline (reference sequence). The V and J ends lost 2 bases and 0 bases respectively, with 8 bases between them. This CDR3 is 15 amino acids long. The CDR3 loop is CASSLYRSSGNTIYF. The CDR3 bases are TGTGCCAGCAGCTTATACAGGAGCTCTGGAAACACCATATATTTT.

The chain joins TRBV29-1 to TRBJ2-7; D is perhaps TRBD1 (6 bases). The V gene's germline CDR1 is SQVTM and CDR2 ANQGSEA. The CDR3 loop spans 12 amino acids. V was clipped by 7 bases and J by 5 bases, with 15 bases between them. For the CDR3, the DNA is TGCAGCGCCGGGTACAGGGTAAACGAGCAGTACTTC. As protein: CSAGYRVNEQYF.

This clone was seen just once. The CDR3: CAFRLAGAEDTQYF. CDR3 sequence (DNA): TGTGCCTTCAGACTAGCGGGAGCTGAAGATACGCAGTATTTT. The V call is TRBV30, the J call TRBJ2-3; 12 bases map to TRBD2. Trimming took 7 bases from V and 5 from J; bases not matched to a gene: 7. Germline V CDR1 and CDR2: GTSNPN, SVGIG (reference sequence). This CDR3 comprises 14 residues. Supplemented by reference TRBV30 and TRBJ2-3, the full variable domain reads SQTIHQWPATLVQPVGSPLSLECTVEGTSNPNLYWYRQAAGRGLQLLFYSVGIGQISSEVPQNLSASRPQDRQFILSSKKLLLSDSGFYLCAFRLAGAEDTQYFGPGTRLTVL.

CDR3 DNA sequence: TGTGCCAGCAGAACCAGGGGGAAACTGTTTTTT. Translation: CASRTRGKLFF. The rearrangement uses TRBV12-3 or TRBV12-4 and TRBJ1-4, with 7 bases lining up with TRBD1. V dropped 6 bases and J dropped 11; count of bases not matched to a gene: 3. This CDR3 has 11 residues.

V gene TRBV19 combines with J gene TRBJ1-1; TRBD1 aligns across 7 bases. Germline V CDR1 and CDR2: LNHDA, SQIVND (reference sequence). The junction had 7 bases not matched to a gene; V was cut back by 1 base and J by 2 bases. The CDR3 runs 16 residues. CDR3 loop: CASSIGGGLGNTEAFF. CDR3 DNA sequence: TGTGCCAGTAGTATAGGAGGGGGCTTAGGTAACACTGAAGCTTTCTTT.

The chain carries TRBV19 and TRBJ2-1; tentatively, D is TRBD2 (7 bases). The ends were cut back, 5 bases at V and 4 bases at J, with 21 bases in the middle. The CDR3 consists of 17 residues. Germline CDR1 and CDR2: LNHDA and SQIVND (reference sequence). The CDR3, as DNA: TGTGCCAGTAGTGAGGGGGTTCTAGCGGAGGGGTACAATGAGCAGTTCTTC. As protein: CASSEGVLAEGYNEQFF.

V and J are TRBV25-1 and TRBJ2-7; 10 nucleotides line up with TRBD1. CDR3 length equals 15 residues. CDR1 is MGHDK, CDR2 SYGVNS, per germline. The junction had 8 bases not matched to a gene; V was cut back by 3 bases and J by 6 bases. The CDR3 loop reads CASSEDRGVSGEQYF. CDR3 DNA sequence: TGTGCCAGCAGTGAGGACAGGGGGGTTTCTGGCGAGCAGTACTTC.

The chain employs TRBV19 and TRBJ2-2; 7 bases map to TRBD1. The germline V gene has CDR1 LNHDA and CDR2 SQIVND (reference sequence). This CDR3 region has 15 residues. The J segment lost 4 bases and the V segment lost 3 bases, leaving 5 bases of the junction unmatched. CDR3 DNA sequence: TGTGCCAGTAGTATGGGGCAGGGGGTCACCGGGGAGCTGTTTTTT. This encodes CASSMGQGVTGELFF. Full variable domain (remainder filled in from reference TRBV19 and TRBJ2-2): DGGITQSPKYLFRKEGQNVTLSCEQNLNHDAMYWYRQDPGQGLRLIYYSQIVNDFQKGDIAEGYSVSREKKESFPLTVTSAQKNPTAFYLCASSMGQGVTGELFFGEGSRLTVL.

This chain's CDR3 is CASSSRTGREKLFF. The DNA of the CDR3 is TGCGCCAGCAGCTCTCGGACAGGGAGAGAAAAACTGTTTTTT. The genes are TRBV5-1 and TRBJ1-4; 8 bases agree with TRBD1. Germline V CDR1 and CDR2: SGHRS, YFSETQ. Trimming took 3 bases from V and 8 from J; bases not matched to a gene: 6. This CDR3 has 14 residues.

The J gene is TRBJ2-7, the V gene TRBV4-3, with 10 bases identical to TRBD2. V shed 0 bases, J shed 3 bases, and the junction held 2 bases outside the gene matches. Germline loops: CDR1 LGHNA, CDR2 YSLEER. There are 15 residues in the CDR3. CDR3 loop: CASSQDWTSGYEQYF. CDR3 nucleotides: TGCGCCAGCAGCCAAGATTGGACTAGCGGCTACGAGCAGTACTTC.

The V call is TRBV5-1, the J call TRBJ2-3; D possibly corresponds to TRBD2 (6 bases). The CDR3 is 15 amino acids. Germline V lookup: CDR1 SGHRS, CDR2 YFSETQ. Trimming shortened V by 4 bases and J by 0 bases, and 12 bases separated the two germline ends. CDR3 sequence reads: CASSLTRTSTDTQYF. The CDR3 bases are TGCGCCAGCAGCCTGACTAGAACTAGCACAGATACGCAGTATTTT.